Shown below are 31 T cell receptor beta chains from a single sample sequenced in a study of beta chain features in type 1 diabetes. Study-level points and caveats: TCRB CDR3s were moderately but significantly shorter in Type 1 diabetes patients in all four CD4+ subsets.

TCRB transcripts that were expressed got sequenced, as all of the isolated RNA had been reverse transcribed. Here immunoSEQ multiplex PCR was the method, and the copy in TCRdb shows in-frame clones only, minus some. The sample shows over 150,000 clones, approximately 8% of them seen only once. Antigens of these TCRs are unknown. Sequencing was performed on central memory CD4+ T cells from blood. These receptors came from a woman in her thirties or forties with type 1 diabetes.

The chain carries TRBV11-3 and TRBJ2-5, with 8 bases identical to TRBD2. The V gene's germline CDR1 is SGHNT and CDR2 YENEEA. CDR3 length: 16 residues. V shed 1 base and J 2 bases; nucleotides not matched to a gene: 6. The CDR3, as DNA: TGTGCCAGCAGCTTAGTGCCAGCGGGGGAACAAGAGACCCAGTACTTC. Its translation is CASSLVPAGEQETQYF.

This chain joins TRBV11-2 and TRBJ2-5; 8 bases line up with TRBD2. Germline assignment: CDR1 SGHAT and CDR2 FQNNGV. The CDR3 covers 15 residues. V trimming: 1 base; J trimming: 5 bases; junction bases outside the gene matches: 6. CDR3 protein: CASSLARGGRETQYF. The CDR3 region has the DNA TGTGCCAGCAGCTTAGCCCGGGGGGGACGGGAGACCCAGTACTTC.

In its sample, this clone was seen a few times. The genes are TRBV28 and TRBJ1-5, with D hard to call. Germline V gene sequence: CDR1 MDHEN, CDR2 SYDVKM. V gave up 10 bases and J gave up 1 base, with 14 bases separating them. This CDR3 spans 14 amino acids. CDR3 sequence reads: CATTPSGSNQPQHF. DNA of the CDR3: TGTGCCACCACCCCCTCGGGAAGCAATCAGCCCCAGCATTTT.

This clone was recorded a few times. The rearrangement uses TRBV15 and TRBJ2-1; TRBD2 agrees at 10 bases. The CDR3 has 15 amino acids. Per the germline V gene, CDR1 is LNHNV and CDR2 is YYDKDF (reference sequence). V gave up 6 bases and J gave up 7 bases; unmatched junction bases: 9. In nucleotides, the CDR3 is TGTGCCACCAGAAAGACTAGCGGGCCCTTGAATGAGCAGTTCTTC. Amino acid sequence: CATRKTSGPLNEQFF.

In DNA form, the CDR3 reads TGTGCCAGCAGGAACTTTCAGGACACTGAAGCTTTCTTT. Amino acids: CASRNFQDTEAFF. The chain links TRBV2 to TRBJ1-1; D is ambiguous. Deletions cut 6 bases from V and 3 bases from J, with 11 bases between. Germline V gives CDR1 SNHLY, CDR2 FYNNEI. CDR3 size: 13 residues.

The chain couples TRBV6-1 to TRBJ1-5, with D unclear. This CDR3 region has 15 residues. Trimming took off 7 bases at V and 0 bases at J, with 13 bases between the two ends. Germline assignment: CDR1 MNHNS and CDR2 SASEGT. The DNA of the CDR3 is TGTGCCAGCAACCCGGCTACAGATAGCAATCAGCCCCAGCATTTT. Translated, it gives CASNPATDSNQPQHF.

V is TRBV11-2 and J is TRBJ2-7; 7 nucleotides agree with TRBD2. Germline V gene data show CDR1 as SGHAT and CDR2 as FQNNGV. This CDR3 has 17 amino acids. J was trimmed by 1 base and V by 4 bases; bases with no gene match: 13. CDR3 region: CASSWGGGRGSSYEQYF. In DNA form, the CDR3 reads TGTGCCAGCAGCTGGGGAGGTGGGCGGGGGTCATCCTACGAGCAGTACTTC.

This clone was counted only a few times. In DNA, the CDR3 is TGTGCCAGCAGCGGACAGGGGGCAACTGGCTACACCTTC. Translated, it gives CASSGQGATGYTF. V and J are TRBV7-9 and TRBJ1-2, with 11 bases lining up with TRBD1. This CDR3 is built from 13 residues. Unmatched junction bases numbered 3, after V lost 5 bases and J lost 7 bases. In germline, CDR1 is SEHNR, CDR2 FQNEAQ (reference sequence).

This clone came up a few times. The chain joins TRBV6-5 to TRBJ1-2; 7 positions match TRBD1. J was trimmed by 8 bases and V by 1 base; bases with no gene match: 4. This CDR3 region has 13 residues. Per germline, CDR1 MNHEY and CDR2 SVGAGI. The CDR3 nucleotides are TGTGCCAGCAGTTACTTCACAGGGGAGGGCTACACCTTC. Translated, it gives CASSYFTGEGYTF.

V gene TRBV7-2 combines with J gene TRBJ1-2; D is possibly TRBD1 (5 bases). Germline loops: CDR1 SGHTA, CDR2 FQGNSA. This CDR3 is built from 11 residues. V dropped 7 bases and J dropped 10 bases, with 13 bases sitting between them. CDR3 sequence reads: CASTTTGSYTF. CDR3 DNA: TGTGCCAGCACTACCACAGGATCCTACACCTTC.

This clone has a handful of counts. The CDR3 sequence: CSARVLGNTIYF. The CDR3, as DNA: TGCAGCGCCCGGGTGCTCGGTAACACCATATATTTT. The chain couples TRBV29-1 to TRBJ1-3, with unresolved D. The CDR3 covers 12 residues. Germline V gene data show CDR1 as SQVTM and CDR2 as ANQGSEA. V shed 7 bases and J shed 7 bases, with 14 bases lying between them.

The chain is built from TRBV5-1 and TRBJ2-3, with 7 positions matching TRBD1. After removal of 4 bases from V and 3 bases from J, the junction contained 2 bases not matched to a gene. The CDR3 covers 13 residues. Germline V gene data show CDR1 as SGHRS and CDR2 as YFSETQ. CDR3 DNA: TGCGCCAGCAGCGTGGGACAGACAGATACGCAGTATTTT. Protein: CASSVGQTDTQYF.

In its sample, this clone was seen a few times. This chain links TRBV19 with TRBJ1-5, with D maybe TRBD1 (5 bases). V lost 9 bases and J lost 7, with 19 bases in between. The CDR3 extends over 14 amino acids. CDR1 is LNHDA, CDR2 SQIVND, per germline (reference sequence). In DNA form, the CDR3 reads TGTGCCAGCGCATCCCAGACAGAAGGACAGCCCCAGCATTTT. Its translation: CASASQTEGQPQHF.

This clone was recorded a few times. The rearrangement joins TRBV19 to TRBJ2-1; D might be TRBD1 (6 bases). This CDR3 is built from 13 residues. V lost 5 bases and J lost 4, with 9 bases in between. The germline gives CDR1 LNHDA, CDR2 SQIVND (reference sequence). CDR3 bases: TGTGCCAGTAGTTACGGACAGTACAATGAGCAGTTCTTC. It codes for CASSYGQYNEQFF.

This clone has only a few counts. Other DNA sequences in this specimen translate into the identical CDR3. This chain links TRBV7-6 with TRBJ1-5; D possibly corresponds to TRBD1 (5 bases). Trimming removed 1 base from V and 2 bases from J, with 9 bases in between. This CDR3 comprises 15 residues. Germline assignment: CDR1 SGHVS and CDR2 FNYEAQ. In DNA form, the CDR3 reads TGTGCCAGCAGCTTAGGAACAGGCGGCAATCAGCCCCAGCATTTT. This codes for CASSLGTGGNQPQHF.

The CDR3 coding sequence is TGTGCCAGCTCACCACGGTCAGGGGTGGATGAGCAGTTCTTC. It is translated as CASSPRSGVDEQFF. The genes are TRBV18 and TRBJ2-1; tentatively, D is TRBD1 (6 bases). Trimming shortened V by 1 base and J by 8 bases, and 12 bases separated the two germline ends. Germline loops: CDR1 KGHSH, CDR2 LQKENI. The CDR3 totals 14 residues.

The chain uses TRBV28 and TRBJ1-2; tentatively, D is TRBD1 (6 bases). Germline CDR1 MDHEN, CDR2 SYDVKM. The CDR3 is 13 residues long. The V and J ends lost 6 bases and 7 bases respectively, with 15 bases between them. This CDR3 reads CASSPRHRVGYTF. The CDR3 coding sequence is TGTGCCAGCAGCCCCAGGCACAGGGTTGGCTACACCTTC.

This clone was detected a few times. This CDR3 is CASSLASQGNSPLHF. The CDR3 DNA follows: TGTGCCAGCAGCTTAGCTTCGCAGGGTAACTCACCCCTCCACTTT. The chain carries TRBV11-2 and TRBJ1-6, with D perhaps TRBD1 (5 bases). Germline V gene sequence: CDR1 SGHAT, CDR2 FQNNGV. The CDR3 sequence is 15 residues long. V was pared by 1 base and J by 10 bases, with 14 bases between.

This clone showed up just a few times. This rearrangement joins TRBV5-1 to TRBJ2-2; a possible D gene is TRBD1 (5 bases). Germline V gives CDR1 SGHRS, CDR2 YFSETQ. The ends were cut back, 2 bases at V and 4 bases at J, with 12 bases in the middle. The CDR3 is made up of 15 amino acids. The CDR3 sequence is CASSLAGIITGELFF. Here the CDR3 DNA reads TGCGCCAGCAGCTTAGCAGGGATAATCACCGGGGAGCTGTTTTTT.

This clone was seen a few times. The chain has TRBV18 and TRBJ2-5; 10 nucleotides agree with TRBD1. Germline trimming cut 3 bases from V and 5 bases from J; bases unmatched to any gene: 3. CDR3 length: 14 residues. The germline CDR1 and CDR2 sequences are KGHSH and LQKENI. The CDR3 nucleotides read TGTGCCAGCTCACCGACAGGGGGCGCCGAGACCCAGTACTTC. Translated: CASSPTGGAETQYF.

The genes are TRBV11-2 and TRBJ1-1; D gene uncertain. Germline-derived CDR1 and CDR2 are SGHAT and FQNNGV. Trimming stripped 1 base from V and 2 bases from J, with 8 bases between. The CDR3 loop spans 14 amino acids. The CDR3 region is CASSLASYNTEAFF. The CDR3, as DNA: TGTGCCAGCAGCTTAGCCAGTTATAACACTGAAGCTTTCTTT.

The CDR3 spells CASSSQGVYGYTF. DNA of the CDR3: TGTGCCAGCAGCTCACAGGGGGTTTATGGCTACACCTTC. The chain carries TRBV5-4 and TRBJ1-2; TRBD1 matches 8 bases. J gave up 5 bases and V 3 bases, and 3 bases lay outside the gene matches. Germline-derived CDR1 and CDR2 are SGHNT and YYREEE (reference sequence). The CDR3 runs 13 residues. Full variable domain (remainder filled in from reference TRBV5-4 and TRBJ1-2): ETGVTQSPTHLIKTRGQQVTLRCSSQSGHNTVSWYQQALGQGPQFIFQYYREEENGRGNFPPRFSGLQFPNYSSELNVNALELDDSALYLCASSSQGVYGYTFGSGTRLTVV.

The chain combines TRBV13 with TRBJ2-3; no firm D call. The germline CDR1 and CDR2 sequences are PRHDT and FYEKMQ (reference sequence). V lost 5 bases and J lost 1, with 7 bases in between. The CDR3 totals 13 residues. The CDR3 DNA follows: TGTGCCAGCAGCGAGGAGCGCACAGATACGCAGTATTTT. Residues: CASSEERTDTQYF.

This clone was picked up a small number of times. The chain uses TRBV6-5 and TRBJ2-6, with a possible D match to TRBD2 (5 bases). The CDR3 totals 15 residues. CDR1 is MNHEY, CDR2 SVGAGI, per germline. Trimming left V 5 bases short and J 7 bases short, with 15 bases between. CDR3 sequence: CASSRSDRGANVLTF. For the CDR3, the DNA is TGTGCCAGCAGTAGGTCCGACCGGGGAGCCAACGTCCTGACTTTC.

The V and J genes are TRBV28 and TRBJ1-6, with TRBD1 identical over 7 bases. With V trimmed by 5 bases and J by 6 bases, 7 bases remained unmatched. This CDR3 is built from 15 residues. Germline V gene data show CDR1 as MDHEN and CDR2 as SYDVKM. This CDR3 reads CASSPRQGPNSPLHF. Written as DNA, the CDR3 is TGTGCCAGCAGTCCCCGACAGGGCCCTAATTCACCCCTCCACTTT.

This sequence joins TRBV21-1 and TRBJ2-7; TRBD1, the table's D call, lacks a check against the DNA. TRBV21-1 is assigned pseudogene status. This CDR3 spans 14 amino acids. The CDR3 bases are TGTGCCAGCAGCAAAGCCCAGGGGGGATACGAGCAGTACTTC. This gives the protein CASSKAQGGYEQYF.

The chain joins TRBV28 to TRBJ2-1; 7 bases are a match to TRBD2. The V gene end was trimmed by 6 bases and the J gene end by 0 bases; junction bases not matched to a gene: 5. The germline V gene has CDR1 MDHEN and CDR2 SYDVKM. The CDR3 runs to 15 residues. CDR3 in amino acids: CASRRAGISYNEQFF. For the CDR3, the DNA is TGTGCCAGCAGACGAGCGGGGATCTCCTACAATGAGCAGTTCTTC.

This clone was recorded a few times. At one end the junction does not follow the germline gene, possibly because of a read error. The chain couples TRBV5-1 to TRBJ2-7; 13 bases are a match to TRBD2. Germline V lookup: CDR1 SGHRS, CDR2 YFSETQ. The CDR3 extends over 17 amino acids. The CDR3 nucleotides read TGCGCCAGCAGCTTGGAACCCCCCGGGACTAGCGGGACCAGTGGAGACTTC. Translated, it gives CASSLEPPGTSGTSGDF.

The V and J genes are TRBV7-2 and TRBJ1-2, with D possibly being TRBD1 (5 bases). This CDR3 spans 14 amino acids. Between the trimmed V and J ends, which lost 0 bases and 8 bases, there was a span of 13 bases. Per the germline V gene, CDR1 is SGHTA and CDR2 is FQGNSA. The CDR3, as DNA: TGTGCCAGCAGCTTAGCCGTGGGGGGGGAAGGCTACACCTTC. Translated, it gives CASSLAVGGEGYTF. Full variable domain (outside the CDR3, taken from reference TRBV7-2 and TRBJ1-2): GAGVSQSPSNKVTEKGKDVELRCDPISGHTALYWYRQSLGQGLEFLIYFQGNSAPDKSGLPSDRFSAERTGGSVSTLTIQRTQQEDSAVYLCASSLAVGGEGYTFGSGTRLTVV.

The chain uses TRBV5-1 and TRBJ2-1; TRBD1 matches 7 bases. The trim removed 0 bases at V and 7 bases at J, leaving 10 bases unmatched. The V gene's germline CDR1 is SGHRS and CDR2 YFSETQ. CDR3 size: 16 residues. Here the CDR3 DNA reads TGCGCCAGCAGCTTGGCCTTAGGGGGCGCGAGGAATGAGCAGTTCTTC. Protein: CASSLALGGARNEQFF.

This clone was counted only a few times. The chain uses TRBV5-5 and TRBJ2-1, with 16 positions matching TRBD2. Germline V CDR1 and CDR2: SGHKS, YYEKEE (reference sequence). The CDR3 runs 16 residues. The junction had 3 bases not matched to a gene; V was cut back by 3 bases and J by 6 bases. CDR3 in amino acids: CASSSGLAGGFNEQFF. The CDR3 bases are TGTGCCAGCAGCTCGGGACTAGCGGGGGGGTTCAATGAGCAGTTCTTC.